One and the same sample provided the 14 T cell receptor beta chains below, sequenced in a study of beta chain features in type 1 diabetes. Expressed TCRB transcripts were sequenced after all isolated RNA was converted to cDNA. Produced via immunoSEQ multiplex PCR; TCRdb's table is partial and in-frame only. In the table there are more than 130,000 clones, 6.9% of which are singletons. Material: central memory CD4+ T cells from blood. Receptors originate from a woman aged 30 to 39 in good health.

Written as DNA, the CDR3 is TGTGCCAGTAGTCAGAGGAACCTAGCTAACTATGGCTACACCTTC. Its protein product is CASSQRNLANYGYTF. The chain carries TRBV19 and TRBJ1-2; D uncertain. Trimming removed 5 bases from V and 0 bases from J, with 13 bases in between. CDR1 LNHDA and CDR2 SQIVND come from the germline V gene (reference sequence). The CDR3 spans 15 residues.

This chain connects TRBV7-3 to TRBJ2-1, with D possibly TRBD1 on 5 matching bases. Germline loops: CDR1 SGHTA, CDR2 FQGTGA. This CDR3 has 19 residues. The V end lost 3 bases, the J end lost 0 bases, and 21 bases lay between the germline ends. The CDR3 loop is CASSLFPIEGVSSYNEQFF. CDR3 bases: TGTGCCAGCAGCTTGTTCCCGATCGAAGGGGTGAGCTCCTACAATGAGCAGTTCTTC.

In DNA form, the CDR3 reads TGTGCCAGCAGCTTACGGAGACAGCTACCCCCCTACGAGCAGTACTTC. It encodes CASSLRRQLPPYEQYF. The chain employs TRBV13 and TRBJ2-7; D may be TRBD1 (5 bases). Germline CDR1 reads PRHDT; CDR2 reads FYEKMQ (reference sequence). The germline V and J ends were trimmed by 2 bases and 2 bases, with 16 bases remaining between them. The CDR3 totals 16 residues.

The table lists this clone with a few counts. J is TRBJ1-3 and V is TRBV7-9, with a possible D match to TRBD1 (5 bases). Germline CDR1 is SEHNR and CDR2 is FQNEAQ (reference sequence). This CDR3 has 15 residues. V was trimmed by 1 base and J by 1 base, leaving 8 bases between them. The CDR3: CASSLEGYSGNTIYF. The CDR3 bases are TGTGCCAGCAGCTTAGAGGGGTATTCTGGAAACACCATATATTTT.

The chain uses TRBV5-6 and TRBJ2-3, with no clear D. This CDR3 spans 12 amino acids. Germline CDR1 reads SGHDT; CDR2 reads YYEEEE. The ends were cut back, 6 bases at V and 2 bases at J, with 7 bases in the middle. The CDR3 reads CASTGSTDTQYF. The CDR3, as DNA: TGTGCCAGCACGGGTTCCACAGATACGCAGTATTTT.

Only a few counts were recorded for this clone. The V and J genes are TRBV7-4 and TRBJ1-4, with 10 bases identical to TRBD1. The CDR3 consists of 13 residues. Germline lookup yields CDR1 SGHVT and CDR2 SQSDAQ. The CDR3 nucleotides are TGTGTCCTGACAGGGGGCGCGGATGAAAAACTGTTTTTT. This sequence encodes CVLTGGADEKLFF. Variable domain in full (rest from reference TRBV7-4 and TRBJ1-4): GAGVSQSPRYKVAKRGRDVALRCDSISGHVTLYWYRQTLGQGSEVLTYSQSDAQRDKSGRPSGRFSAERPERSVSTLKIQRTEQGDSAVYLCVLTGGADEKLFFGSGTQLSVL.

This clone was counted only a few times. The rearrangement uses TRBV2 and TRBJ2-1; 8 nucleotides agree with TRBD2. The CDR3 runs to 17 residues. J gave up 7 bases and V 6 bases, and 17 bases lay outside the gene matches. Germline V gene lookup returns CDR1 SNHLY and CDR2 FYNNEI. The CDR3, as DNA: TGTGCCAGCAGGTCAGCGCAGGTAGCGGGGCCACGGAATGAGCAGTTCTTC. As protein: CASRSAQVAGPRNEQFF.

The gene calls are TRBV9 and TRBJ2-2; 9 positions agree with TRBD2. CDR3 length equals 15 residues. CDR1 SGDLS and CDR2 YYNGEE come from the germline V gene. After removal of 4 bases from V and 7 bases from J, the junction contained 8 bases not matched to a gene. DNA of the CDR3: TGTGCCAGCAGCCTTAGCGGGAGTAGGGTCGGGGAGCTGTTTTTT. Protein product: CASSLSGSRVGELFF.

This clone was observed at least ten times. J is TRBJ2-5 and V is TRBV5-1; no reliable D call. Germline V gene sequence: CDR1 SGHRS, CDR2 YFSETQ. This CDR3 comprises 13 residues. V gave up 5 bases and J gave up 3 bases, with 11 bases separating them. The CDR3, as DNA: TGCGCCAGCAGGAGTAACAGAGAAGAGACCCAGTACTTC. Translated, it gives CASRSNREETQYF.

There are a few counts of this clone. This chain joins TRBV30 and TRBJ2-5; a possible D gene is TRBD1 (6 bases). V was pared by 2 bases and J by 2 bases, with 12 bases between. Germline V lookup: CDR1 GTSNPN, CDR2 SVGIG (reference sequence). The CDR3 is made up of 14 amino acids. The CDR3 spells CAWSLLQGQETQYF. The CDR3, as DNA: TGTGCCTGGAGTTTACTCCAGGGGCAAGAGACCCAGTACTTC.

The chain is built from TRBV6-1 and TRBJ2-1; D might be TRBD2 (5 bases). The V and J ends lost 4 bases and 3 bases respectively, with 13 bases between them. Germline-derived CDR1 and CDR2 are MNHNS and SASEGT. This CDR3 comprises 15 residues. This CDR3 reads CASSVNFGSYNEQFF. CDR3 in DNA: TGTGCCAGCAGTGTGAACTTTGGGAGCTACAATGAGCAGTTCTTC.

This chain joins TRBV7-3 and TRBJ2-5; 9 bases are a match to TRBD1. Germline CDR1 is SGHTA and CDR2 is FQGTGA. The CDR3 is 15 residues long. V was pared by 5 bases and J by 4 bases, with 8 bases of the junction left unmatched. The CDR3 DNA follows: TGTGCCAGCAGCCCCGGGACAGGGATTAGAGAGACCCAGTACTTC. It is translated as CASSPGTGIRETQYF.

The chain has TRBV6-5 and TRBJ2-4; 7 nucleotides line up with TRBD1. With V trimmed by 10 bases and J by 8 bases, 14 bases remained unmatched. The CDR3 consists of 14 residues. Germline lookup yields CDR1 MNHEY and CDR2 SVGAGI. CDR3 bases: TGTGCCACCGCCCTCGGGCCAGGGGGAGACATTCAGTACTTC. As protein: CATALGPGGDIQYF.

This clone has more than one count but fewer than ten. The V gene is TRBV28, the J gene TRBJ2-1, with TRBD2 matching over 7 bases. The CDR3 loop spans 15 amino acids. With 5 bases clipped from V and 2 bases from J, the junction kept 6 bases outside the gene matches. Per the germline V gene, CDR1 is MDHEN and CDR2 is SYDVKM. In DNA form, the CDR3 reads TGTGCCAGCAGTCCAGCGGGACCCACCTACAATGAGCAGTTCTTC. Protein product: CASSPAGPTYNEQFF.